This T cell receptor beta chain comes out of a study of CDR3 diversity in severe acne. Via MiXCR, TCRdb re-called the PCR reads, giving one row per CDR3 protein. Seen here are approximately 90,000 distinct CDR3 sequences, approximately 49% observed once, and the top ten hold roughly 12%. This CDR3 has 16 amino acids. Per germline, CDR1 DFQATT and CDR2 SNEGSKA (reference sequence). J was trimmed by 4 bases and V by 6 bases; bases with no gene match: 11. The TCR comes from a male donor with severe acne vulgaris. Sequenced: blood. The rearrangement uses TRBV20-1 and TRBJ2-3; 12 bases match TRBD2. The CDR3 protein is CSAPLPSGRAPDTQYF. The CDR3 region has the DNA TGCAGTGCGCCTCTCCCTAGCGGGAGGGCCCCAGATACGCAGTATTTT.